What follows are 32 T cell receptor beta chains derived from one specimen sequenced in a study of T-cell reconstitution after alpha-beta-depleted transplantation in children. Unique molecular identifiers tagged the TCRbeta library. TCRdb recomputed calls from the PCR reads with MiXCR, one row per CDR3 protein. The profile covers roughly 500,000 distinct CDR3 sequences, with about 31% appearing a single time and 2% to 3% taken by the ten largest. The material was PBMCs from the stem cell graft donor, obtained from the stem cell graft. The receptors derive from a human donor who donated a stem cell graft to a child with aplastic anemia.

The table lists this clonotype with a few counts. V is TRBV6-5 and J is TRBJ1-1; D is uncertain. Germline CDR1 reads MNHEY; CDR2 reads SVGAGI. CDR3 size: 14 residues. V dropped 2 bases and J dropped 11 bases, with 18 bases sitting between them. The CDR3 here is CASSYEGKGGGAFF. The CDR3 coding sequence is TGTGCCAGCAGTTACGAGGGAAAAGGAGGAGGCGCTTTCTTT.

The rearrangement joins TRBV20-1 to TRBJ2-2; TRBD2 is a possible D gene (6 bases). From germline, CDR1 is DFQATT and CDR2 SNEGSKA (reference sequence). Trimming left V 0 bases short and J 5 bases short, with 13 bases between. This CDR3 region has 15 residues. This CDR3 is CSARETGLRTGELFF. DNA for the CDR3: TGCAGTGCTAGAGAGACGGGACTGCGGACCGGGGAGCTGTTTTTT.

In its sample, this clonotype was seen many times. The V and J genes are TRBV6-5 and TRBJ2-2; D not resolved. CDR1 and CDR2 from the germline V gene are MNHEY and SVGAGI. V lost 0 bases and J 2 bases, leaving 4 bases between the germline ends. CDR3 length: 14 amino acids. Written as DNA, the CDR3 is TGTGCCAGCAGTTACTCGGACAACACCGGGGAGCTGTTTTTT. Its protein product is CASSYSDNTGELFF.

The V and J genes are TRBV9 and TRBJ2-5, with D perhaps TRBD1 (6 bases). V dropped 3 bases and J dropped 5 bases, with 14 bases sitting between them. The germline V gene encodes CDR1 SGDLS and CDR2 YYNGEE. The CDR3 is made up of 14 amino acids. The DNA for the CDR3 is TGTGCCAGCAGCGATACACAGGGCGTTGAGACCCAGTACTTC. This codes for CASSDTQGVETQYF.

This clonotype has a handful of counts. The chain uses TRBV5-1 and TRBJ2-3; D is unresolved. Germline V gene lookup returns CDR1 SGHRS and CDR2 YFSETQ. V lost 1 base to trimming and J lost 4 bases, with 7 bases between them. The CDR3 runs 13 residues. CDR3 protein: CASSLTWADTQYF. DNA of the CDR3: TGCGCCAGCAGCTTGACTTGGGCAGATACGCAGTATTTT.

This clonotype was counted a single time. This sequence joins TRBV6-2 or TRBV6-3 and TRBJ2-7, with 11 bases fitting TRBD2. This CDR3 contains 15 residues. Per germline, CDR1 MNHEY and CDR2 SVGEGT. The ends lost 4 bases at V and 3 bases at J; junction bases unmatched: 5. This CDR3 is CASSSALAGDYEQYF. The DNA of the CDR3 is TGTGCCAGCAGTTCCGCACTAGCGGGAGACTACGAGCAGTACTTC.

The count of this clonotype is one. V is TRBV5-1 and J is TRBJ2-7; weak D call: TRBD2 (6 bases). Trimming stripped 1 base from V and 3 bases from J, with 11 bases between. The CDR3 has 14 amino acids. Germline CDR1 and CDR2: SGHRS and YFSETQ. CDR3 protein: CASSLSGEIYEQYF. The CDR3 DNA sequence: TGCGCCAGCAGCTTGTCGGGGGAGATCTACGAGCAGTACTTC.

This clonotype was counted only a few times. This chain joins TRBV7-2 and TRBJ2-7; tentatively, D is TRBD1 (6 bases). The CDR3 has 14 amino acids. Germline CDR1 SGHTA, CDR2 FQGNSA. V lost 5 bases and J lost 9, with 20 bases in between. The DNA of the CDR3 is TGTGCCAGCAGCGACCGGGACACCCTCTTGGGGCAGTACTTC. This codes for CASSDRDTLLGQYF.

Concerning this clonotype: One end of the junction does not line up with germline, which may come from a read error. The V and J genes are TRBV7-2 and TRBJ1-1, with D hard to call. Germline V gene lookup returns CDR1 SGHTA and CDR2 FQGNSA. This CDR3 has 14 residues. The CDR3: CANSLAVENTEAFF. In DNA form, the CDR3 reads TGTGCCAACAGCTTAGCGGTCGAGAACACTGAAGCTTTCTTT.

This clonotype was seen only a few times. V and J are TRBV30 and TRBJ2-7, with 10 nucleotides matching TRBD1. The V segment lost 5 bases and the J segment 5 bases; nucleotides outside the gene matches: 6. Looked up from germline, CDR1 is GTSNPN and CDR2 is SVGIG (reference sequence). The CDR3 covers 13 residues. The CDR3 DNA reads TGTGCCTGGGGACGGGGACAGGGGAACGAGCAGTACGTC. Translating it yields CAWGRGQGNEQYV.

This clonotype was seen more than once but under ten times. The chain is built from TRBV12-3 or TRBV12-4 and TRBJ2-3; no clear D. The CDR3 sequence is 14 residues long. V shed 6 bases and J shed 6 bases, with 16 bases lying between them. The CDR3 loop is CASRKHLGSDTQYF. CDR3 nucleotide sequence: TGTGCCAGCAGGAAGCATCTGGGTTCGGATACGCAGTATTTT.

The gene calls are TRBV11-2 and TRBJ2-1; 7 bases fit TRBD2. V shed 1 base, J shed 0 bases, and the junction held 9 bases outside the gene matches. The germline V gene encodes CDR1 SGHAT and CDR2 FQNNGV. This CDR3 is 18 amino acids long. The CDR3 reads CASSLVAGPLSSYNEQFF. Written as DNA, the CDR3 is TGTGCCAGCAGCTTAGTAGCGGGTCCCCTTTCCTCCTACAATGAGCAGTTCTTC.

The CDR3 region is CASSLAGDSYEQYV. The DNA for the CDR3 is TGCGCCAGCAGCTTGGCGGGGGACTCCTACGAGCAGTACGTC. The rearrangement uses TRBV5-1 and TRBJ2-7, with D possibly matching TRBD2 (6 bases). V lost 0 bases and J 0 bases, leaving 7 bases between the germline ends. The CDR3 has 14 amino acids. CDR1 and CDR2 from the germline V gene are SGHRS and YFSETQ.

The sample holds one count of this clonotype. The chain uses TRBV7-6 and TRBJ2-3, with D unclear. Deletions cut 2 bases from V and 4 bases from J, with 16 bases between. Germline assignment: CDR1 SGHVS and CDR2 FNYEAQ. The CDR3 sequence is 16 residues long. CDR3 in amino acids: CASSLFSLRPADTQYF. The CDR3 nucleotides are TGTGCCAGCAGCTTATTTAGCCTCCGCCCCGCAGATACGCAGTATTTT.

This chain connects TRBV12-3 or TRBV12-4 to TRBJ2-2, with TRBD1 matching 8 bases. The CDR3 contains 14 residues. J was trimmed by 3 bases and V by 4 bases; bases with no gene match: 1. The CDR3 bases are TGTGCCAGCAGTTGGACAGGGTACACCGGGGAGCTGTTTTTT. Its translation: CASSWTGYTGELFF.

This clonotype came up a few times. This rearrangement joins TRBV20-1 to TRBJ1-1; D unresolved. Trimming pared 3 bases from V and 0 bases from J, leaving 8 bases between. The CDR3 totals 13 residues. Germline CDR1 DFQATT, CDR2 SNEGSKA (reference sequence). The CDR3 DNA follows: TGCAGTGCTAGCCCCACAGTGAACACTGAAGCTTTCTTT. Amino acids: CSASPTVNTEAFF.

The chain recombines TRBV12-3 or TRBV12-4 with TRBJ2-5; D is undetermined. The CDR3 loop spans 12 amino acids. V was cut by 8 bases and J by 4 bases, with 11 bases left in between. CDR3 residues: CASGERGETQYF. The DNA of the CDR3 is TGTGCCAGCGGAGAGCGAGGAGAGACCCAGTACTTC.

The chain recombines TRBV29-1 with TRBJ1-4; no definite D call. Looked up from germline, CDR1 is SQVTM and CDR2 is ANQGSEA. V lost 3 bases and J 8 bases, leaving 16 bases between the germline ends. This CDR3 has 14 amino acids. In nucleotides, the CDR3 is TGCAGCGTTGATGCTCTCTCTTCCGAAGAAAAACTGTTTTTT. It specifies CSVDALSSEEKLFF.

This chain connects TRBV5-5 to TRBJ2-3; D is possibly TRBD2 (6 bases). V was pared by 1 base and J by 1 base, with 10 bases between. Germline lookup yields CDR1 SGHKS and CDR2 YYEKEE (reference sequence). The CDR3 has 15 residues. The CDR3 DNA sequence: TGTGCCAGCAGCTTGTGGGAGGTCGGCACAGATACGCAGTATTTT. Amino acid sequence: CASSLWEVGTDTQYF. The full variable domain, its missing parts supplied by reference TRBV5-5 and TRBJ2-3, is DAGVTQSPTHLIKTRGQQVTLRCSPISGHKSVSWYQQVLGQGPQFIFQYYEKEERGRGNFPDRFSARQFPNYSSELNVNALLLGDSALYLCASSLWEVGTDTQYFGPGTRLTVL.

A few counts support this clonotype. The chain has TRBV6-5 and TRBJ2-5; no clear D gene. With 8 bases removed from V and 7 bases from J, the gap between germline ends came to 11 bases. Germline-derived CDR1 and CDR2 are MNHEY and SVGAGI. The CDR3 runs 11 residues. This CDR3 reads CASYGEGTQYF. CDR3 in DNA: TGTGCCAGCTACGGAGAAGGGACCCAGTACTTC.

This chain joins TRBV7-8 and TRBJ2-1; D perhaps matches TRBD2 (6 bases). This CDR3 region has 11 residues. Germline V gene lookup returns CDR1 SGHVS and CDR2 FQNEAQ. The V end lost 8 bases, the J end lost 6 bases, and 8 bases lay between the germline ends. CDR3 in DNA: TGTGCCAGCGGGGGGATCAATGAGCAGTTCTTC. Amino acid sequence: CASGGINEQFF.

In this sample, this clonotype turned up a few times. The V gene is TRBV20-1, the J gene TRBJ1-6, with TRBD1 as a possible D gene (6 bases). CDR1 is DFQATT, CDR2 SNEGSKA, per germline (reference sequence). The CDR3 consists of 15 residues. Trimming removed 6 bases at V and 7 bases at J, with 19 bases between. Here the CDR3 reads CSAEDNRAPNSPLHF. DNA for the CDR3: TGCAGTGCGGAAGATAACAGGGCCCCCAATTCACCCCTCCACTTT.

This clonotype was counted only a few times. The gene calls are TRBV4-3 and TRBJ1-1; D not resolved. V was pared by 0 bases and J by 1 base, with 18 bases between. Per germline, CDR1 LGHNA and CDR2 YSLEER. This CDR3 region has 18 residues. CDR3 region: CASSQDPGRGTGNTEAFF. CDR3 nucleotide sequence: TGCGCCAGCAGCCAAGATCCTGGTCGGGGAACGGGGAACACTGAAGCTTTCTTT.

In this sample, this clonotype turned up a few times. CDR3 coding DNA: TGTGCCAGCAGCTTCACCGGGACAGCAAACACTGAAGCTTTCTTT. This translates into CASSFTGTANTEAFF. The rearrangement uses TRBV7-2 and TRBJ1-1; 7 bases line up with TRBD1. This CDR3 is 15 amino acids long. Per germline, CDR1 SGHTA and CDR2 FQGNSA. J was trimmed by 2 bases and V by 3 bases; bases with no gene match: 6.

The chain joins TRBV6-2 or TRBV6-3 to TRBJ1-5; D may be TRBD1 (6 bases). The CDR3 length is 16 residues. Germline V gives CDR1 MNHEY, CDR2 SVGEGT. V lost 2 bases, J lost 3 bases, and 14 bases lay in between. The CDR3 sequence: CASSYTGPPINQPQHF. The CDR3 DNA reads as TGTGCCAGCAGTTACACAGGGCCTCCTATCAATCAGCCCCAGCATTTT.

The chain is built from TRBV7-2 and TRBJ2-5; D may be TRBD1 or TRBD2 (5 bases each). Deletions cut 4 bases from V and 1 base from J, with 10 bases between. There are 14 residues in the CDR3. Germline CDR1 is SGHTA and CDR2 is FQGNSA. CDR3 loop: CASSSGRIQETQYF. CDR3 bases: TGTGCCAGCAGCTCGGGACGGATCCAAGAGACCCAGTACTTC. Full variable domain (missing parts from reference TRBV7-2 and TRBJ2-5): GAGVSQSPSNKVTEKGKDVELRCDPISGHTALYWYRQSLGQGLEFLIYFQGNSAPDKSGLPSDRFSAERTGGSVSTLTIQRTQQEDSAVYLCASSSGRIQETQYFGPGTRLLVL.

The V and J genes are TRBV7-9 and TRBJ2-7; TRBD2 is a possible D gene (6 bases). The CDR3 totals 14 residues. In germline, CDR1 is SEHNR, CDR2 FQNEAQ (reference sequence). Trimming stripped 5 bases from V and 4 bases from J, with 15 bases between. CDR3 sequence reads: CASSQGTGGYEQYV. CDR3 sequence (DNA): TGTGCCAGCAGCCAAGGGACTGGTGGGTACGAGCAGTACGTC.

This rearrangement joins TRBV5-5 to TRBJ1-2; no clear D. Germline V gene data show CDR1 as SGHKS and CDR2 as YYEKEE (reference sequence). The length of the CDR3 is 14 residues. V gave up 0 bases and J gave up 8 bases, with 14 bases separating them. The CDR3 coding sequence is TGTGCCAGCAGCTTGGAGACGCCATGGGAAGGCTACACCTTC. Encoded protein: CASSLETPWEGYTF.

This chain uses TRBV18 with TRBJ2-3; 7 bases match TRBD1. Trimming at V came to 6 bases and at J to 1 base, leaving 7 bases not matched to a gene. CDR1 is KGHSH, CDR2 LQKENI, per germline. This CDR3 contains 15 residues. The CDR3 is CASSPRDRRTDTQYF. The CDR3 DNA is TGTGCCAGCTCGCCCCGGGACAGACGCACAGATACGCAGTATTTT.

J is TRBJ1-4 and V is TRBV12-3 or TRBV12-4; D is uncertain. Trimming took off 10 bases at V and 1 base at J, with 10 bases between the two ends. The CDR3 has 13 amino acids. This chain's CDR3 is CATKTETNEKLFF. The CDR3 DNA sequence: TGTGCCACGAAGACGGAAACTAATGAAAAACTGTTTTTT.

The chain recombines TRBV18 with TRBJ2-1; 7 bases match TRBD2. Looked up from germline, CDR1 is KGHSH and CDR2 is LQKENI. The length of the CDR3 is 14 residues. V gave up 3 bases and J gave up 7 bases; unmatched junction bases: 6. The CDR3 spells CASSPREIRNEQFF. The CDR3 DNA follows: TGTGCCAGCTCACCGCGGGAGATCAGGAATGAGCAGTTCTTC.

This clonotype was detected only a few times. J is TRBJ2-1 and V is TRBV4-3; 8 nucleotides match TRBD2. Losses at the gene ends were 8 bases for V and 5 bases for J; bases not matched to a gene: 20. The CDR3 is 18 amino acids. Germline CDR1 is LGHNA and CDR2 is YSLEER. The DNA for the CDR3 is TGCGCCAGCCGAAGGTGGGCCCAGCGGGAGTCAGTACACAATGAGCAGTTCTTC. Its protein is CASRRWAQRESVHNEQFF.